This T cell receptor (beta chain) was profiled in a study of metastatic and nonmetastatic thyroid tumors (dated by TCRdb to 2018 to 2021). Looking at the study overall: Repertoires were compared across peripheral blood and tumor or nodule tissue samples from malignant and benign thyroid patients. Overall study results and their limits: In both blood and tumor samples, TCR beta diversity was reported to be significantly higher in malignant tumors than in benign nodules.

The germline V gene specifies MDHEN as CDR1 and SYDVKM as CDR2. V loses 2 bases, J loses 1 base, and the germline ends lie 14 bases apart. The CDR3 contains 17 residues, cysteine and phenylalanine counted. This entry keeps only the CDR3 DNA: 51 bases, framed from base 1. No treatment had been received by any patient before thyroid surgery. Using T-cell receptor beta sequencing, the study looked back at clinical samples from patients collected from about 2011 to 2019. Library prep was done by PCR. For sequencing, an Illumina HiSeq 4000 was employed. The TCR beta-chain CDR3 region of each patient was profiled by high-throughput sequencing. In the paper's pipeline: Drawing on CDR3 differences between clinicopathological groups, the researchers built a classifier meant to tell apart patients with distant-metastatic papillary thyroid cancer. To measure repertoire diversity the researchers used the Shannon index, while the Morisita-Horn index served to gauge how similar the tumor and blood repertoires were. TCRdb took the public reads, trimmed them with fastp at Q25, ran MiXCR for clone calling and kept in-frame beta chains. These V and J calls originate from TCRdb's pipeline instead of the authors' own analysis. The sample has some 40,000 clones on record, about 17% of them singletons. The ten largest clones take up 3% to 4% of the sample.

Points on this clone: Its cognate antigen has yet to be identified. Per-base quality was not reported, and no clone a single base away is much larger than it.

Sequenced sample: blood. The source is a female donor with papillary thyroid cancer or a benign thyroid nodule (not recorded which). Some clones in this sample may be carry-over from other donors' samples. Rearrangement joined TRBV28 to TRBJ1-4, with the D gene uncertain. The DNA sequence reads TGTGCCAGCAGTTTAATGGAAGGCATAGGAACTAATGAAAAACTGTTTTTT. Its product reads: CASSLMEGIGTNEKLFF.